Listed below are T cell receptor beta chains from one sample, sequenced in a study of blood T cell repertoires in COVID-19. Sequenced by immunoSEQ multiplex PCR; TCRdb stores in-frame clones only, minus some. The data contain 300,000 or so clones, around 90% of them singletons. The sequenced material came from peripheral blood. These receptors originate from a woman in her forties with acute or convalescent COVID-19. Each CDR3 is given with its conserved first and last residue. The order of the fields is V gene, D gene, J gene, clone size, CDR3 DNA, CDR3 protein. A D gene is named only where the DNA matches it firmly. Clone size is given for some rows only: seen once, a few or many times, or a class if the clone is expanded.

TRBV6-4	.	TRBJ1-6	.	TGTGCCAGCAGAGAATCAATAGGAGACTCCTATAATTCACCCCTCCACTTT	CASRESIGDSYNSPLHF
TRBV6-1	TRBD1	TRBJ1-4	once	TGTGCCAGCAGTGGAGGGACAGGGGGAAGGAGCGGGGAAAAACTGTTTTTT	CASSGGTGGRSGEKLFF
TRBV3-1/TRBV3-2	TRBD1	TRBJ1-1	few	TGTGCCAGCAGCCAAGACGCCTCAGACAGGGACATGAACACTGAAGCTTTCTTT	CASSQDASDRDMNTEAFF
TRBV5-1	TRBD1	TRBJ2-3	.	TGCGCCAGCAGCTTGGCCGGGGACAGGGCGCGCGCAGATACGCAGTATTTT	CASSLAGDRARADTQYF
TRBV10-3	TRBD1	TRBJ1-1	.	TGTGCCATCAGGATGACAGGGGGCAAGAACACTGAAGCTTTCTTT	CAIRMTGGKNTEAFF
TRBV10-3	.	TRBJ1-4	.	TGTGCCATCAGTGAGTCGGGGGGAAGCGGTGAAAAACTGTTTTTT	CAISESGGSGEKLFF
TRBV30	.	TRBJ1-2	.	TGTGCCTGGAGTCTCGGGGAAACCTATGGCTACACCTTC	CAWSLGETYGYTF
TRBV5-1	TRBD1	TRBJ2-2	few	TGCGCCAGCAGCCCGTATCAGGGGGCGGGCACCGGGGAGCTGTTTTTT	CASSPYQGAGTGELFF
TRBV15	.	TRBJ2-2	.	TGTGCCACGCAGGTAACATCGAACACCGGGGAGCTGTTTTTT	CATQVTSNTGELFF
TRBV7-6	.	TRBJ2-5	.	TGTGCCAGCAGCTCCAGGACGAACCGAAGGGGTGGGACCCAGTACTTC	CASSSRTNRRGGTQYF
TRBV2	TRBD1	TRBJ2-3	.	TGTGCCAGCACTGACAGGGCAGATACGCAGTATTTT	CASTDRADTQYF
TRBV5-6	.	TRBJ1-2	.	TGTGCCAGCAGCACCTACTTACAGGGTTCCACCTTC	CASSTYLQGSTF
TRBV7-9	TRBD1	TRBJ1-1	.	TGTGCCAGCAGCCAAGGACAGGTCAACACTGAAGCTTTCTTT	CASSQGQVNTEAFF
TRBV5-1	TRBD1	TRBJ2-5	.	TGCGCCAGCAGCTCCGGGACAGCAGAGACCCAGTACTTC	CASSSGTAETQYF
TRBV6-6	.	TRBJ1-1	.	TGTGCCAGCAGGGACGCCGGAGGAGGCACTGAAGCTTTCTTT	CASRDAGGGTEAFF
TRBV29-1	.	TRBJ1-1	.	TGCAGCGTTGATCTGAGGGAGGTGAACACTGAAGCTTTCTTT	CSVDLREVNTEAFF
TRBV24-1	.	TRBJ2-1	.	TGTGCCACCAGTGATCCCCTCTCCCCACTCTCCTACAATGAGCAGTTCTTC	CATSDPLSPLSYNEQFF
TRBV5-1	TRBD1	TRBJ2-3	.	TGCGCCAGCTGTCCCGGGACAGGGGGCTCAGATACGCAGTATTTT	CASCPGTGGSDTQYF
TRBV5-6	.	TRBJ1-3	.	TGTGCCAGCAGTGACATAAGCTCTGGAAACACCATATATTTT	CASSDISSGNTIYF
TRBV11-1	.	TRBJ2-1	.	TGTGCCAGCAGCTTAGTCAGATTTAATGAGCAGTTCTTC	CASSLVRFNEQFF
TRBV3-1/TRBV3-2	.	TRBJ2-4	few	TGTGCCAGCAGCCAACCCGGACTAGCCAAAAACATTCAGTACTTC	CASSQPGLAKNIQYF
TRBV2	TRBD2	TRBJ2-4	.	TGTGCCAGGGACGACGATCGGGGGGGCCGGGCCAAAAACATTCAGTACTTC	CARDDDRGGRAKNIQYF
TRBV6-6	.	TRBJ2-3	once	TGTGCCAGCTTTCAGAGCGCCCCAGATACGCAGTATTTT	CASFQSAPDTQYF
TRBV29-1	.	TRBJ1-3	.	TGCAGCGTTCAGCGGGGGACCTCTGGAAACACCATATATTTT	CSVQRGTSGNTIYF
TRBV5-6	.	TRBJ1-1	few	TGTGCCAGCAGCGGAACGGACAGCTTGAACACTGAAGCTTTCTTT	CASSGTDSLNTEAFF
TRBV5-1	.	TRBJ1-1	.	TGCGCCAGCAGCTTGAGTCTACAGGGCACTGAAGCTTTCTTT	CASSLSLQGTEAFF
TRBV18	TRBD1	TRBJ1-2	.	TGTGCCAGCTCACCACCGAGAGGGACAGGGCTCTATGGCTACACCTTC	CASSPPRGTGLYGYTF
TRBV24-1	TRBD2	TRBJ2-3	.	TGTGCCACCAGTGTTCCGAGCACTAGCGGGGAGCAGTATTTT	CATSVPSTSGEQYF